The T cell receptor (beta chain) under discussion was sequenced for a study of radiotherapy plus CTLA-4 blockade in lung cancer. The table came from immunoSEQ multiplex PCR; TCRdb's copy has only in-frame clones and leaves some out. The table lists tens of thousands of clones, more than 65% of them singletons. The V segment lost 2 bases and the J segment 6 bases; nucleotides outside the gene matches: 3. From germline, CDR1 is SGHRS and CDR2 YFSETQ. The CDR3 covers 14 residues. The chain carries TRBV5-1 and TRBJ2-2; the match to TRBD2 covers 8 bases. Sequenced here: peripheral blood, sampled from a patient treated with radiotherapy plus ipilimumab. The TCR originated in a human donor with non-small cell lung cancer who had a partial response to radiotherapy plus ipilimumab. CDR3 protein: CASSLLAGPGELFF. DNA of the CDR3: TGCGCCAGCAGCTTATTAGCGGGGCCCGGGGAGCTGTTTTTT.